This entry is about one TCR beta chain. Its antigen is unknown. Donors in the study were healthy people who gave bone marrow. Use of 60 Vbeta and 13 Jbeta primers characterized the PCR. Only in-frame clones appear in the TCRdb table, and some are missing; sequencing was by immunoSEQ multiplex PCR. The sample consists of fewer than 200,000 clones, about three quarters of them appearing once. These data belong to a study of cytomegalovirus exposure and HLA in healthy donors. Study-level findings and limits: Per a later analysis, HLA-associated TCR beta chains showed more clonal expansion than other, equally common TCR beta chains.

CDR1 and CDR2 (germline): SGHTA, FQGNSA. The CDR3 covers 15 residues. The V and J ends lost 2 bases and 2 bases, in that order; junction bases with no gene match: 4. V is TRBV7-2 and J is TRBJ2-7, with TRBD2 identical over 9 bases. The source is a female donor in good health and CMV-seronegative. Source material: PBMCs. In nucleotides, the CDR3 is TGTGCCAGCAGCTTAATAGCGGGAGAGACCTACGAGCAGTACTTC. Residues: CASSLIAGETYEQYF.